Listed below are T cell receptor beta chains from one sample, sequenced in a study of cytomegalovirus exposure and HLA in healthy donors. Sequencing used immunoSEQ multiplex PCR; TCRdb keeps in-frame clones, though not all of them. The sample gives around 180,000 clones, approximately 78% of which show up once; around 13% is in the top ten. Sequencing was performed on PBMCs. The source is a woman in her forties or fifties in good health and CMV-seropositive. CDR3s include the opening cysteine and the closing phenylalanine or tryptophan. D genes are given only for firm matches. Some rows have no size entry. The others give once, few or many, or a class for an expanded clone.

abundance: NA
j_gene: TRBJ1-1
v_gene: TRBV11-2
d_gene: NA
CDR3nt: TGTGCCAGCAGCTCCGAGACAGCCACTATGAACACTGAAGCTTTCTTT
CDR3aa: CASSSETATMNTEAFF

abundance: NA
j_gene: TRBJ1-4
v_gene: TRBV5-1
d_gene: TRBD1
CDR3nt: TGCGCCAGCAGCTTTCAGACAGGGGCTAATGAAAAACTGTTTTTT
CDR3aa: CASSFQTGANEKLFF

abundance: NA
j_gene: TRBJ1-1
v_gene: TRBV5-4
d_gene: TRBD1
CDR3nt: TGTGCCAGCAGCCAGGGGGTTGGGCCCGCGAACACTGAAGCTTTCTTT
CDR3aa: CASSQGVGPANTEAFF

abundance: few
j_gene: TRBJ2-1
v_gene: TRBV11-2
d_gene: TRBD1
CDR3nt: TGTGCCAGCAGGCGGACAGGGAACAATGAGCAGTTCTTC
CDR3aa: CASRRTGNNEQFF

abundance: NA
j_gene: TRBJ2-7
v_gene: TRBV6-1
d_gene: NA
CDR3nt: TGTGCCAGCAGGAAGGTTTCCGGAGCCTACGAGCAGTACTTC
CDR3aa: CASRKVSGAYEQYF

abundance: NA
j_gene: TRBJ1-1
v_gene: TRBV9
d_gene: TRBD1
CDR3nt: TGTGCCAGCAGCGCGACAGGGTACACTGAAGCTTTCTTT
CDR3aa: CASSATGYTEAFF

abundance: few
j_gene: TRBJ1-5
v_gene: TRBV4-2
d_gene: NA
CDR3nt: TGTGCCAGCAGCTTGGTCAGGGATAGCAATCAGCCCCAGCATTTT
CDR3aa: CASSLVRDSNQPQHF

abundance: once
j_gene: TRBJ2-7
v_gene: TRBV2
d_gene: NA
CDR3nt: TGTGCCAGCAGTGAAGGTCCGGGACAAGTACCCTACGAGCAGTACTTC
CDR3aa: CASSEGPGQVPYEQYF

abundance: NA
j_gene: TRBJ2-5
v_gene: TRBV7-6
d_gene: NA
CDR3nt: TGTGCCAGCAGCTTCGGACAGAAAGAGACCCAGTACTTC
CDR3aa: CASSFGQKETQYF

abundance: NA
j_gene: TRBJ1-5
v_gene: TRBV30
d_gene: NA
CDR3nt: TGTGCCTGGAGTGCCCGGGGGGATCAGCCCCAGCATTTT
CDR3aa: CAWSARGDQPQHF

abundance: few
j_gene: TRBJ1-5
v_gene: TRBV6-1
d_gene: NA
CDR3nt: TGTGCCAGCAGTGGGGGAGGCATCAATCAGCCCCAGCATTTT
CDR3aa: CASSGGGINQPQHF

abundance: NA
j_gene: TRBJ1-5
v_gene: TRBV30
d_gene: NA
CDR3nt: TGTGCCTGGAGCCCCGGGGGTATCAATCAACCCCAGCATTTT
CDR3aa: CAWSPGGINQPQHF

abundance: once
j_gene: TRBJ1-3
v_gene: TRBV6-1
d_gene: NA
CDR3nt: TGTGCCAGCAAGGGCCAGGGTAACACCATATATTTT
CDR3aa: CASKGQGNTIYF

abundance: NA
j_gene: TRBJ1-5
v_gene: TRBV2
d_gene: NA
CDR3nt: TGTGCCAGCAGTGTACAGGGATCTGATCAGCCCCAGCATTTT
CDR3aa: CASSVQGSDQPQHF

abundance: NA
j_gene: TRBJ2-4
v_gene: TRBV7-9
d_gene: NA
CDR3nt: TGTGCCAGCAGCTTAATGGGAGGCGAAAACATTCAGTACTTC
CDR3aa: CASSLMGGENIQYF

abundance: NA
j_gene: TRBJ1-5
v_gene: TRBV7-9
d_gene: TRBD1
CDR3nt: TGTGCCAGCAGCTCTACCGGGACAGTGAATCAGCCCCAGCATTTT
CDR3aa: CASSSTGTVNQPQHF

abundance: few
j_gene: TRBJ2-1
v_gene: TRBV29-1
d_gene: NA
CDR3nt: TGCAATGGCGGTGAGCAGTTCTTC
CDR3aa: CNGGEQFF

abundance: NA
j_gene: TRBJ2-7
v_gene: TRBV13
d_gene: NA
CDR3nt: TGTGCCAGCAGCTTAGGACACAGCTACGAGCAGTACTTC
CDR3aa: CASSLGHSYEQYF

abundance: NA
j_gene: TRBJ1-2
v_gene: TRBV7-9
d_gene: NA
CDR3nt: TGTGCCAGCAGCCTAGGCTCTCTAGGCTATGGCTACGCCTTC
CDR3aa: CASSLGSLGYGYAF

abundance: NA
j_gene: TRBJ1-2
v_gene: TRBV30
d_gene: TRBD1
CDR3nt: TGTGCCTGGAGGACAGGGGATGGCTACACCTTC
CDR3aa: CAWRTGDGYTF

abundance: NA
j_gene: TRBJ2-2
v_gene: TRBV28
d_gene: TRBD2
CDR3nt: TGTGCCAGCAGCCTCCTAGCGGGGGGGCTAGCCGGGGAGCTGTTTTTT
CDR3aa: CASSLLAGGLAGELFF

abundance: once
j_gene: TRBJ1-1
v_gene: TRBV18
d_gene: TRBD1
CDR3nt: TGTGCCAGCTCACAGGACAGGGCCCGGAGGAACACTGAAGCTTTCTTT
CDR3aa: CASSQDRARRNTEAFF